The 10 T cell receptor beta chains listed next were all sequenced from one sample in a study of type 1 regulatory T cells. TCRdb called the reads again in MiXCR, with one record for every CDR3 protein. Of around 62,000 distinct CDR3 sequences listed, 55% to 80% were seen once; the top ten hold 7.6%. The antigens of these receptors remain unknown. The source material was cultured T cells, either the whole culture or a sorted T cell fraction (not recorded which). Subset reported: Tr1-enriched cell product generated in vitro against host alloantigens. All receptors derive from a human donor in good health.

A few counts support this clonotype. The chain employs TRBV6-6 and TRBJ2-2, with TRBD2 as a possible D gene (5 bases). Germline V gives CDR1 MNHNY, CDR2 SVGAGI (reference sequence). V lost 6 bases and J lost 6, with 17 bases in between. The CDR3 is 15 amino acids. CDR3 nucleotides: TGTGCCAGCAGCCGAACCCGTACTAGTCCCGGGGAGCTGTTTTTT. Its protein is CASSRTRTSPGELFF.

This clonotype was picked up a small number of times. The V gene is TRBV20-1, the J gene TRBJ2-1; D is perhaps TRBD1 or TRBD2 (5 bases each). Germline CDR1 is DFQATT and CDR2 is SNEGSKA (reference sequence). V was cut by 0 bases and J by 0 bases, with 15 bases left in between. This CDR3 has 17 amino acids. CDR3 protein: CSARDQRGVSSYNEQFF. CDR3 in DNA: TGCAGTGCTAGAGATCAACGAGGGGTGAGCTCCTACAATGAGCAGTTCTTC.

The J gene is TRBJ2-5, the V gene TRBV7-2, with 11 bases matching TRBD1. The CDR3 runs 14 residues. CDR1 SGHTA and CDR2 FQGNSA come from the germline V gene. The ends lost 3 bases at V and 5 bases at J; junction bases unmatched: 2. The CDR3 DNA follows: TGTGCCAGCAGCTTTGGACAGGGGGCTGAGACCCAGTACTTC. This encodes CASSFGQGAETQYF.

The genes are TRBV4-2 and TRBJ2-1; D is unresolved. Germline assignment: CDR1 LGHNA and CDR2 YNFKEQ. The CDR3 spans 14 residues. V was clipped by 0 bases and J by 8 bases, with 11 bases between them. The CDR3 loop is CASSQDPALDEQFF. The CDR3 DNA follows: TGTGCCAGCAGCCAAGATCCAGCTCTGGATGAGCAGTTCTTC.

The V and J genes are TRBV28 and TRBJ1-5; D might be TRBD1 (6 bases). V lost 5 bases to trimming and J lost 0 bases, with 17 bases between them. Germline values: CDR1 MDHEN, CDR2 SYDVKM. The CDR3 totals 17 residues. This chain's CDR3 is CASSPSGTRLSNQPQHF. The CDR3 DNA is TGTGCCAGCAGTCCGTCCGGGACACGACTTAGCAATCAGCCCCAGCATTTT.

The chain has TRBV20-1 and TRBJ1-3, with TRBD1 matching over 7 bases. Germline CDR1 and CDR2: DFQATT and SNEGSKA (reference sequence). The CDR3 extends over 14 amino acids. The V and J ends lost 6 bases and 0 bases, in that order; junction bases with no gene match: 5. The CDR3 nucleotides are TGCAGTGCACTTTACAGGGGCTCTGGAAACACCATATATTTT. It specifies CSALYRGSGNTIYF.

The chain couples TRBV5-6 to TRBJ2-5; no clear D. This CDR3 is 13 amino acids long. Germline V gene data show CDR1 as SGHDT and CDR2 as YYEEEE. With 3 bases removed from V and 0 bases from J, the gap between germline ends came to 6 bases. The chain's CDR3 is CASSSRDQETQYF. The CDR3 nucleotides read TGTGCCAGCAGCTCAAGGGACCAAGAGACCCAGTACTTC.

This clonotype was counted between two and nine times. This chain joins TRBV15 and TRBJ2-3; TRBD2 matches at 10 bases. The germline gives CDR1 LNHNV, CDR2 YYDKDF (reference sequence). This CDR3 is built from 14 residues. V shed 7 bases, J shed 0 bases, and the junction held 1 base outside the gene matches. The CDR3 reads CATKREGSTDTQYF. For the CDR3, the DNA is TGTGCCACCAAGCGGGAGGGTAGCACAGATACGCAGTATTTT.

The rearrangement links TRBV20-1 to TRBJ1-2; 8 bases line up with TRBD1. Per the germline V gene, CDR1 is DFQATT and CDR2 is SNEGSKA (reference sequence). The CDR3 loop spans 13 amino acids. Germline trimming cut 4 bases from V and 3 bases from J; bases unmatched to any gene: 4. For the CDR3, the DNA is TGCAGTGCTACCGGACAGGGCGACTATGGCTACACCTTC. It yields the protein CSATGQGDYGYTF.

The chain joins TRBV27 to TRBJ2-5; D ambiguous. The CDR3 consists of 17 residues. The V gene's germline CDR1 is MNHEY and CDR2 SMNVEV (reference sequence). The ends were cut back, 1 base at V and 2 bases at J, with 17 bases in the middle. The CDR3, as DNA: TGTGCCAGCAGTTTATACCCCCAGGTTCATTCTCAAGAGACCCAGTACTTC. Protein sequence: CASSLYPQVHSQETQYF.